This T cell receptor beta chain is drawn from a study of T cells in Graves' hyperthyroidism and ophthalmopathy. This CDR3 comprises 14 residues. Deletions cut 0 bases from V and 1 base from J, with 7 bases between. The germline V gene has CDR1 LGHDT and CDR2 YNNKEL (reference sequence). The table lists this clonotype with many counts. There were TCR beta CDR3 regions amplified from RNA transcripts. The study used the HTBI primer set for a first-round RT-PCR of the TCR CDR3. Each CDR3 protein gets one entry after TCRdb re-called the multiplex PCR reads with MiXCR. Seen here are hundreds of thousands of distinct CDR3 sequences, 14% observed once, and the top ten hold about 15%. If no ophthalmopathy progression occurred within 18 months, Graves' hyperthyroidism was stable. Patients between 18 and 65 years old had hyperthyroidism, newly diagnosed and lasting under 2 months.

The rearrangement joins TRBV3-1 to TRBJ2-7; D unclear. The sequence was collected from a woman aged 40 to 50 with Graves' hyperthyroidism. The sample comprised blood. In DNA form, the CDR3 reads TGTGCCAGCAGCCAAGACAGGCATTCCTACGAGCAGTACTTC. It translates to CASSQDRHSYEQYF.